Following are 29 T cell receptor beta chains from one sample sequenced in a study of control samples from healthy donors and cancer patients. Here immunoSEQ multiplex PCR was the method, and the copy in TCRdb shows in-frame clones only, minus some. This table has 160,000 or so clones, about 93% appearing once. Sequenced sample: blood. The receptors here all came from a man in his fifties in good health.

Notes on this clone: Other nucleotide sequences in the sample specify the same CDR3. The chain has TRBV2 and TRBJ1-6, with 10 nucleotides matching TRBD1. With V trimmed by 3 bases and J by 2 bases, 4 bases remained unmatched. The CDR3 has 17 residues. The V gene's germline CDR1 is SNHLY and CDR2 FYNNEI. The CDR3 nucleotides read TGTGCCAGCAGTGACTTGGGACAGGGGCCCTATAATTCACCCCTCCACTTT. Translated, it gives CASSDLGQGPYNSPLHF.

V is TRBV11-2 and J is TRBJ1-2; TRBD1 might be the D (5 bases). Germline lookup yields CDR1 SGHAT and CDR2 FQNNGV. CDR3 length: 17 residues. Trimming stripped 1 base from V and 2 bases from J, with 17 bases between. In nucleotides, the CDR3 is TGTGCCAGCAGCTTAGGGGGACTAGGCAGGGAAAACTATGGCTACACCTTC. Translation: CASSLGGLGRENYGYTF.

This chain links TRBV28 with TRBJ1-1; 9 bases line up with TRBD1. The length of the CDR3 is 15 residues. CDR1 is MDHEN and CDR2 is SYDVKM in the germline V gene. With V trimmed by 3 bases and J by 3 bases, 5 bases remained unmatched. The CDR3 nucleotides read TGTGCCAGCAGTTTGGGGACAGGGCGGTACACTGAAGCTTTCTTT. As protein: CASSLGTGRYTEAFF.

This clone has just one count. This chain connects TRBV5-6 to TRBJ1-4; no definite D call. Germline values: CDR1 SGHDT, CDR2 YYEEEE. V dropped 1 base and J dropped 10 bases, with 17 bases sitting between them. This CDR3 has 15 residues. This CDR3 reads CASSLWVAVDGKLFF. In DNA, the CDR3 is TGTGCCAGCAGCTTGTGGGTTGCGGTAGACGGAAAACTGTTTTTT.

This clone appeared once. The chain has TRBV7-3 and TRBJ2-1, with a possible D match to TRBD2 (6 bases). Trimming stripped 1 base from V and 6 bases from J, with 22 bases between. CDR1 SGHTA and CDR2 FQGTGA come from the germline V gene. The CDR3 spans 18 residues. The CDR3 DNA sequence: TGTGCCAGCAGCTTAAACGCGCGCGGGAAGCTCCTTACCAATGAGCAGTTCTTC. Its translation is CASSLNARGKLLTNEQFF.

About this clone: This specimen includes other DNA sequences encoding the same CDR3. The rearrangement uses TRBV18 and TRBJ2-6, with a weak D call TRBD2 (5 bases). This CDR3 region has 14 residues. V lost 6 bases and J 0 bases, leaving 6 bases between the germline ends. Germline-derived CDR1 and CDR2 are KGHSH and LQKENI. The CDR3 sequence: CASSGSSGANVLTF. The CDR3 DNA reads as TGTGCCAGCTCGGGGAGCTCTGGGGCCAACGTCCTGACTTTC.

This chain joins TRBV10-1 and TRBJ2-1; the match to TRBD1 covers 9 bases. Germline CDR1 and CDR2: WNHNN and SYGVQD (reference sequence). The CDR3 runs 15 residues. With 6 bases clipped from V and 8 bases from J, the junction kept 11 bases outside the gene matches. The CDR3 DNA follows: TGCGCCAGCAGGGAGAGTACAGGGGGCGCCTATGAGCAGTTCTTC. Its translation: CASRESTGGAYEQFF.

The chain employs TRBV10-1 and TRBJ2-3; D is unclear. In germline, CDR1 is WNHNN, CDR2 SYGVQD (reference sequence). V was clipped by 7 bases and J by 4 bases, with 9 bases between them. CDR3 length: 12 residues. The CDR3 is CASNNRADTQYF. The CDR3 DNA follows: TGCGCCAGCAATAATAGAGCAGATACGCAGTATTTT.

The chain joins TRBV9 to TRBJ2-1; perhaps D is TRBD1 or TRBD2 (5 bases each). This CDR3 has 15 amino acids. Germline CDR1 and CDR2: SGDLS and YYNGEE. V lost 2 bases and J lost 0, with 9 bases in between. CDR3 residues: CASSVRGDSYNEQFF. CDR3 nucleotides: TGTGCCAGCAGCGTTAGAGGGGACTCCTACAATGAGCAGTTCTTC.

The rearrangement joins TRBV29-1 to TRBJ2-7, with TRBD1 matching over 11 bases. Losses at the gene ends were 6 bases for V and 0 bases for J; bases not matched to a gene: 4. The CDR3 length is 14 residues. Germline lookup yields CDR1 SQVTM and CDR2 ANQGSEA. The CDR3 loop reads CSVPGTGGSYEQYF. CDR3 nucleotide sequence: TGCAGCGTGCCCGGGACAGGGGGCTCCTACGAGCAGTACTTC.

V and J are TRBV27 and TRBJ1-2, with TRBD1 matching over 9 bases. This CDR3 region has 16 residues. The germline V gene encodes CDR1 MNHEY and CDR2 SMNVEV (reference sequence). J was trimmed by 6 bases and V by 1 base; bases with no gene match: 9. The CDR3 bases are TGTGCCAGCAGTTTATTTGGACAGGGGAATATTCATGGCTACACCTTC. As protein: CASSLFGQGNIHGYTF.

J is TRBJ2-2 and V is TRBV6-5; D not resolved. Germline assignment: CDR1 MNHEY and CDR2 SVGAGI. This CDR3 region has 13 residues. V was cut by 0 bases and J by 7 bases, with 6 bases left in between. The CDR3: CASSYSGSGELFF. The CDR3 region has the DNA TGTGCCAGCAGTTACTCAGGCAGCGGGGAGCTGTTTTTT.

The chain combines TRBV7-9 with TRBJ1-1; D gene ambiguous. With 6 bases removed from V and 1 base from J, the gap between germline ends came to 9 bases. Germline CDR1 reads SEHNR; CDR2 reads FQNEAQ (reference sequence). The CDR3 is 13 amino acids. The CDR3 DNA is TGTGCCAGCAGGCCGGGTGAGAACACTGAAGCTTTCTTT. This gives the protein CASRPGENTEAFF.

The CDR3 sequence: CASSNLRDNKNIQYF. The DNA for the CDR3 is TGTGCCAGCAGCAACCTACGGGACAATAAAAACATTCAGTACTTC. This chain connects TRBV28 to TRBJ2-4; TRBD1 might be the D (6 bases). V was trimmed by 6 bases and J by 4 bases, leaving 16 bases between them. This CDR3 has 15 residues. Germline CDR1 reads MDHEN; CDR2 reads SYDVKM.

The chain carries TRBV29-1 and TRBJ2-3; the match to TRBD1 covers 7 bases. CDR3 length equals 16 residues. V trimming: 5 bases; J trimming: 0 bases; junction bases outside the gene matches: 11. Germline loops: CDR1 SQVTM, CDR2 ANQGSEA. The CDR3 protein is CSVSQGSKLSTDTQYF. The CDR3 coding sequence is TGCAGCGTTTCACAGGGGTCGAAACTAAGCACAGATACGCAGTATTTT.

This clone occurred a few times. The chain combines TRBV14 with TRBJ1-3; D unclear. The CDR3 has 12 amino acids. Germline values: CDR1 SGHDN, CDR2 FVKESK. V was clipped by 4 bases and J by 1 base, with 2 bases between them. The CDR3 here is CASSPSGNTIYF. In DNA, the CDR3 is TGTGCCAGCAGCCCTTCTGGAAACACCATATATTTT.

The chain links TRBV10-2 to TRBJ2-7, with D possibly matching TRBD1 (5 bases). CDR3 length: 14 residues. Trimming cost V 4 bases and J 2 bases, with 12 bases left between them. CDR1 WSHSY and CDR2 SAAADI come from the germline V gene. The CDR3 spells CASSGGFQPYEQYF. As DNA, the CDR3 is TGCGCCAGCAGTGGGGGCTTCCAACCCTACGAGCAGTACTTC.

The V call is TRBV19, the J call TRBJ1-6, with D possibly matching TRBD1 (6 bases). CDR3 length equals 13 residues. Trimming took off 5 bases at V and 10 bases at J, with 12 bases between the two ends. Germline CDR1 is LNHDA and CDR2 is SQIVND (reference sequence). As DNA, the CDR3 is TGTGCCAGTAGTTCAACAGGGAACTCACCCCTCCACTTT. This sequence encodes CASSSTGNSPLHF.

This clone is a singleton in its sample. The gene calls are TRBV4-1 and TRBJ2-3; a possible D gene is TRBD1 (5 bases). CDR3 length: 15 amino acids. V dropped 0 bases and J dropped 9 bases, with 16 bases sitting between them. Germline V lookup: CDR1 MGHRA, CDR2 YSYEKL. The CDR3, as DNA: TGCGCCAGCAGCCAAGACCTCACCAGTGGGGCCACGCAGTATTTT. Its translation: CASSQDLTSGATQYF.

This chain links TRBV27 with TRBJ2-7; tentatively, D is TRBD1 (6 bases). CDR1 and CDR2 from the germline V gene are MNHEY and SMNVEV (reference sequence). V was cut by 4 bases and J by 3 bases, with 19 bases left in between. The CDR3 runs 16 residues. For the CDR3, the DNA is TGTGCCAGCAGTTCGAGGGGCCAGGGGAAAGTCTACGAGCAGTACTTC. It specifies CASSSRGQGKVYEQYF.

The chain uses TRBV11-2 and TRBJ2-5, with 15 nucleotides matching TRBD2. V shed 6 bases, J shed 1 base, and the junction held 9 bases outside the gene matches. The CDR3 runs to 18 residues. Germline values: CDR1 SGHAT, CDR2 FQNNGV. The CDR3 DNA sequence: TGTGCCAGCAGTTTCGGGACTAGCGGGAGGTTGGGCCAAGAGACCCAGTACTTC. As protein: CASSFGTSGRLGQETQYF.

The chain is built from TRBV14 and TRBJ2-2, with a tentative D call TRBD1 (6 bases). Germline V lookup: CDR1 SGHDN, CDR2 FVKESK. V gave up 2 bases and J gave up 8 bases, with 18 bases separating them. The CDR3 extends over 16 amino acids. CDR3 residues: CASSQQSTGNGGELFF. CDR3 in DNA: TGTGCCAGCAGCCAACAATCGACAGGCAACGGGGGGGAGCTGTTTTTT. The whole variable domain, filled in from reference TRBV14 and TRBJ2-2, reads EAGVTQFPSHSVIEKGQTVTLRCDPISGHDNLYWYRRVMGKEIKFLLHFVKESKQDESGMPNNRFLAERTGGTYSTLKVQPAELEDSGVYFCASSQQSTGNGGELFFGEGSRLTVL.

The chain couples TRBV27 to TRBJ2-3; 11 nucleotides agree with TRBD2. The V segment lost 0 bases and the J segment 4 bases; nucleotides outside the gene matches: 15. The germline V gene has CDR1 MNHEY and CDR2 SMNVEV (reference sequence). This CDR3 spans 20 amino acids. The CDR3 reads CASSLSINPVAGGPSDTQYF. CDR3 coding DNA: TGTGCCAGCAGTTTATCCATAAACCCTGTAGCGGGAGGGCCATCAGATACGCAGTATTTT.

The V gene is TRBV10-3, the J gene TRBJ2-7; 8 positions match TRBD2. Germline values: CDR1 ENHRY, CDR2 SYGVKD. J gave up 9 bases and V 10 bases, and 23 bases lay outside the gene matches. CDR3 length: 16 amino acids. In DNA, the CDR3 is TGTGCCACATCATCCGGGGGCGGGACTAGTCGCACGGTGCAGTACTTC. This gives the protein CATSSGGGTSRTVQYF.

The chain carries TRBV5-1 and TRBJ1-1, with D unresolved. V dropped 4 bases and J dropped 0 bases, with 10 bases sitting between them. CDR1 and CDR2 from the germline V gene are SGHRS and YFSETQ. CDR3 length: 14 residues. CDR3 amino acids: CASSGGQMNTEAFF. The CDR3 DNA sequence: TGCGCCAGCAGCGGAGGCCAAATGAACACTGAAGCTTTCTTT.

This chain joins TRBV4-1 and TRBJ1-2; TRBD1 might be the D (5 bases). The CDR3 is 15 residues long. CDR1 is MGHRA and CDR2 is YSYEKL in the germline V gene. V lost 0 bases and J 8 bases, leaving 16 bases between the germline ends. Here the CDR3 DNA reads TGCGCCAGCAGCCAAGATAAGGGGCCAATGGGGGGCTACACCTTC. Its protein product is CASSQDKGPMGGYTF.

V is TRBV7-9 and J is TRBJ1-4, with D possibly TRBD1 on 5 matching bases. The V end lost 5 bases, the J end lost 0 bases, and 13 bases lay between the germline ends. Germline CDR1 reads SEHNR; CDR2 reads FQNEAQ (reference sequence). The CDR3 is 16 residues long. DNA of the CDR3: TGTGCCAGCAGCCGAGGGACGGCTGCAACTAATGAAAAACTGTTTTTT. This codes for CASSRGTAATNEKLFF. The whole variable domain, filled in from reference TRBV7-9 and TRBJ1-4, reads DTGVSQNPRHKITKRGQNVTFRCDPISEHNRLYWYRQTLGQGPEFLTYFQNEAQLEKSRLLSDRFSAERPKGSFSTLEIQRTEQGDSAMYLCASSRGTAATNEKLFFGSGTQLSVL.

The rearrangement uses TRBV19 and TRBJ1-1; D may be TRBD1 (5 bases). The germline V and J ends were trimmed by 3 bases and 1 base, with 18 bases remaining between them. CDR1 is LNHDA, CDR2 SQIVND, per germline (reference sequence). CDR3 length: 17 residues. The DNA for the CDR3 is TGTGCCAGTAGTATCCAGGGACGGATTCAACAGAACACTGAAGCTTTCTTT. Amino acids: CASSIQGRIQQNTEAFF.

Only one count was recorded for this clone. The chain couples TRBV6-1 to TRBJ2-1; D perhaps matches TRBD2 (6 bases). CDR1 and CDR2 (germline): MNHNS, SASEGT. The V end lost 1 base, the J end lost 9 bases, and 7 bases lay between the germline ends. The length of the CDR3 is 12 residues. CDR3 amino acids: CASSEVGGEQFF. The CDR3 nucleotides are TGTGCCAGCAGTGAAGTGGGGGGTGAGCAGTTCTTC.